This TCR beta chain is drawn from a study of regulatory T cells in long-lasting Graves disease. Study at large: Persistent cases took antithyroid drugs over 5 years and stayed TSH receptor antibody positive.

Time point denoted: persistent/refractory GD, antithyroid drugs over 5 years with positive TRAb. Following extraction of RNA from PBMCs, that RNA was used to make the TCR library. Looked up from germline, CDR1 is SGHAT and CDR2 is FQNNGV. The trim removed 4 bases at V and 5 bases at J, leaving 12 bases unmatched. CDR3 length: 16 residues. Building the TCR beta libraries relied on iRepertoire HTBI primers, and CDR3 regions underwent Arm-PCR. MiXCR was run by TCRdb on the multiplex PCR reads, yielding one entry per CDR3 protein. This sample has roughly 500,000 distinct CDR3 sequences, with 20% to 25% found just once. General study points: Possibly, too few samples lowered accuracy.

This clonotype was counted ten times or more. Its cognate antigen is unknown. The sample was peripheral blood mononuclear cells (PBMCs), taken when the disease was refractory, from a patient treated with antithyroid drugs. The gene calls are TRBV11-2 and TRBJ2-5; TRBD2 aligns across 8 bases. This receptor was identified in a female donor with Graves disease. CDR3 sequence reads: CASSSTRSGKAETQYF. The CDR3, as DNA: TGTGCCAGCAGCTCGACACGTAGCGGGAAGGCGGAGACCCAGTACTTC.